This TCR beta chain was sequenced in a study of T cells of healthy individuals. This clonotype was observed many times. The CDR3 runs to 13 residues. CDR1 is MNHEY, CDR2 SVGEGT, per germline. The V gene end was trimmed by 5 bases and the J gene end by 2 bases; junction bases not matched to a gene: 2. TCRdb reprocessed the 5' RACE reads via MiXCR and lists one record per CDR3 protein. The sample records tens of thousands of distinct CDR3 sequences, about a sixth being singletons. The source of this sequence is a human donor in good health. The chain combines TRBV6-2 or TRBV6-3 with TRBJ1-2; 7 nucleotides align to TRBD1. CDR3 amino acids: CASSPDRNYGYTF. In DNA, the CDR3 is TGTGCCAGCAGTCCGGACAGGAACTATGGCTACACCTTC.